This T cell receptor (beta chain) was profiled in a study of cytomegalovirus exposure and HLA in healthy donors. The study, taken as a whole, reports: Investigators reported around 150 TCR beta chains as tied to cytomegalovirus. A later analysis showed TCR association rates differing by HLA locus, peaking at DRB1 and lowest at HLA-C. Later work found most CMV-associated TCR beta chains apparently HLA-restricted.

PCR was performed using 60 Vbeta and 13 Jbeta primers. Repertoires were generated with immunoSEQ multiplex PCR, while TCRdb's copy carries only in-frame clones and drops some. The sample records about 120,000 clones, over 60% being singletons. Comments on this clone: As yet, its antigen is unknown.

The CDR3 is 16 residues long. CDR1 and CDR2 (germline): LGHNA, YSLEER. V gave up 3 bases and J gave up 0 bases; unmatched junction bases: 4. The chain joins TRBV4-3 to TRBJ2-3; TRBD2 agrees at 9 bases. Specimen: PBMCs. This clonotype originated in a man aged 35-49 years in good health and CMV-seropositive. The CDR3 loop reads CASSQRGGLSTDTQYF. In DNA form, the CDR3 reads TGCGCCAGCAGCCAGCGGGGGGGTTTAAGCACAGATACGCAGTATTTT.